This T cell receptor (beta chain) was recovered during a study of ipilimumab plus nivolumab after autologous stem cell transplantation. Background on the study: Median doses per patient: roughly five ipilimumab, under ten nivolumab. The DLBCL cohort had primary refractory and relapsed disease, with 18-month progression-free survival of about 82% and 31%.

The assay was immunoSEQ multiplex PCR, and TCRdb's table has in-frame clones only and misses some. The data hold around 84,000 clones, with about 83% observed a single time. The germline CDR1 and CDR2 sequences are MNHNY and SVGAGI (reference sequence). The CDR3 extends over 16 amino acids. Unmatched junction bases numbered 10, after V lost 5 bases and J lost 2 bases. Checkpoint therapy with ipilimumab 1 mg/kg began 14 to 28 days after transplant. Through week 26, nivolumab 3 mg/kg IV was given weeks 1, 4, 7, 10, then biweekly. The chain joins TRBV6-6 to TRBJ2-5; 8 bases fit TRBD2. This material consisted of PBMCs, taken in a trial of ipilimumab plus nivolumab as post-transplant consolidation. This sequence was found in a male donor with diffuse large B-cell lymphoma. Here the CDR3 reads CASSLGSGAGQETQYF. CDR3 DNA sequence: TGTGCCAGCAGTCTGGGTAGCGGGGCAGGGCAAGAGACCCAGTACTTC.